The 11 T cell receptor beta chains below were found in one sample sequenced in a study of T cell changes during pregnancy in multiple sclerosis. This table comes from immunoSEQ multiplex PCR, and its TCRdb copy is limited to in-frame clones, with some not included. Among over 90,000 clones listed, approximately 90% were seen once. Source: peripheral blood, taken before pregnancy. Receptors were obtained from a female donor with multiple sclerosis, enrolled in a pregnancy study.

The chain combines TRBV28 with TRBJ1-2, with D unclear. V shed 6 bases and J shed 8 bases, with 22 bases lying between them. Germline CDR1 reads MDHEN; CDR2 reads SYDVKM. The CDR3 is 15 amino acids. The CDR3 DNA reads TGTGCCAGCAGACCTCGACAAATCGGATCGGGAGGCTACACCTTC. It codes for CASRPRQIGSGGYTF.

The rearrangement uses TRBV4-2 and TRBJ2-7, with a tentative D call TRBD1 (5 bases). Germline V gene data show CDR1 as LGHNA and CDR2 as YNFKEQ. V gave up 4 bases and J gave up 5 bases, with 18 bases separating them. The CDR3 is made up of 15 amino acids. This chain's CDR3 is CASSPTALFGDEQYF. The CDR3 DNA follows: TGTGCCAGCAGCCCGACAGCTTTGTTCGGCGACGAGCAGTACTTC.

The chain has TRBV4-3 and TRBJ2-4, with 7 bases aligning to TRBD2. This CDR3 spans 14 amino acids. CDR1 and CDR2 from the germline V gene are LGHNA and YSLEER. V lost 1 base and J lost 7; bases outside the gene matches: 4. DNA for the CDR3: TGCGCCAGCAGCCAAGTGCAGGGAGGGAACATTCAGTACTTC. It is translated as CASSQVQGGNIQYF.

V gene TRBV13 combines with J gene TRBJ1-4; 7 positions agree with TRBD1. Looked up from germline, CDR1 is PRHDT and CDR2 is FYEKMQ (reference sequence). Trimming took 0 bases from V and 15 from J; bases not matched to a gene: 10. This CDR3 region has 14 residues. CDR3 sequence: CASSLGMEGAKVFF. The DNA for the CDR3 is TGTGCCAGCAGCTTAGGCATGGAGGGGGCAAAGGTGTTTTTT.

CDR3 sequence reads: CASSGTGGRNTIYF. The CDR3 DNA reads TGTGCCAGCAGTGGGACAGGGGGAAGAAACACCATATATTTT. J is TRBJ1-3 and V is TRBV6-6; 11 bases line up with TRBD1. The CDR3 spans 14 residues. V lost 5 bases, J lost 5 bases, and 2 bases stayed unmatched. The germline CDR1 and CDR2 sequences are MNHNY and SVGAGI (reference sequence).

The chain combines TRBV7-2 with TRBJ1-1; 7 bases line up with TRBD1. CDR3 size: 14 residues. Germline CDR1 is SGHTA and CDR2 is FQGNSA. V dropped 5 bases and J dropped 2; count of bases not matched to a gene: 5. CDR3 loop: CASSPRQGNTEAFF. CDR3 DNA sequence: TGTGCCAGCAGCCCCCGACAGGGAAACACTGAAGCTTTCTTT.

The chain combines TRBV7-2 with TRBJ1-2, with D maybe TRBD1 (6 bases). Trimming shortened V by 2 bases and J by 8 bases, and 21 bases separated the two germline ends. The CDR3 loop spans 16 amino acids. The germline V gene has CDR1 SGHTA and CDR2 FQGNSA. The CDR3 reads CASSLFNVPAGEGYTF. For the CDR3, the DNA is TGTGCCAGCAGCTTATTTAACGTCCCCGCAGGGGAAGGCTACACCTTC.

The chain links TRBV9 to TRBJ1-1; D is uncertain. CDR1 and CDR2 from the germline V gene are SGDLS and YYNGEE. This CDR3 region has 15 residues. Trimming removed 0 bases at V and 0 bases at J, with 9 bases between. The CDR3 coding sequence is TGTGCCAGCAGCGTAGGAACGGTAATGAACACTGAAGCTTTCTTT. This translates into CASSVGTVMNTEAFF.

The V and J genes are TRBV28 and TRBJ1-2; D is undetermined. V lost 6 bases and J lost 1, with 3 bases in between. The CDR3 loop spans 11 amino acids. Germline V gives CDR1 MDHEN, CDR2 SYDVKM. For the CDR3, the DNA is TGTGCCAGCAGCTTTAACTATGGCTACACCTTC. It is translated as CASSFNYGYTF.

The V and J genes are TRBV19 and TRBJ2-3; D is possibly TRBD2 (5 bases). The germline gives CDR1 LNHDA, CDR2 SQIVND (reference sequence). This CDR3 spans 14 amino acids. V lost 4 bases and J 0 bases, leaving 8 bases between the germline ends. In DNA, the CDR3 is TGTGCCAGTAGTACCACGGGAAGCACAGATACGCAGTATTTT. Protein product: CASSTTGSTDTQYF.

This sequence joins TRBV10-1 and TRBJ2-1, with TRBD2 matching over 7 bases. The germline V gene encodes CDR1 WNHNN and CDR2 SYGVQD (reference sequence). The CDR3 is 16 residues long. V lost 3 bases to trimming and J lost 8 bases; unmatched junction nucleotides: 13. The CDR3 here is CASSERGLSIFDEQFF. The DNA of the CDR3 is TGCGCCAGCAGTGAAAGGGGACTAAGCATCTTCGATGAGCAGTTCTTC.